Below are 27 T cell receptor beta chains sequenced from a single sample in a study of cytomegalovirus exposure and HLA in healthy donors. Use of 60 Vbeta and 13 Jbeta primers characterized the PCR. The table came from immunoSEQ multiplex PCR; TCRdb's copy has only in-frame clones and leaves some out. The data show around 150,000 clones, around 81% seen once. Input material: PBMCs. Source of these receptors: a woman in her 50s in good health and CMV-seronegative.

The chain couples TRBV6-5 to TRBJ2-7, with 7 bases lining up with TRBD1. Germline CDR1 is MNHEY and CDR2 is SVGAGI. This CDR3 region has 13 residues. J was trimmed by 5 bases and V by 5 bases; bases with no gene match: 6. CDR3 loop: CASSPTGYNEQYF. In nucleotides, the CDR3 is TGTGCCAGCAGTCCGACAGGGTACAACGAGCAGTACTTC.

V gene TRBV5-1 combines with J gene TRBJ2-3; a possible D gene is TRBD2 (6 bases). The CDR3 extends over 16 amino acids. V dropped 0 bases and J dropped 0 bases, with 11 bases sitting between them. Per germline, CDR1 SGHRS and CDR2 YFSETQ. CDR3 residues: CASSLGGLASTDTQYF. Written as DNA, the CDR3 is TGCGCCAGCAGCTTGGGAGGGCTAGCGAGCACAGATACGCAGTATTTT.

V is TRBV5-6 and J is TRBJ2-3, with a tentative D call TRBD2 (5 bases). V was shortened by 7 bases and J by 1 base, with 13 bases between the two germline ends. The CDR3 spans 14 residues. Germline V lookup: CDR1 SGHDT, CDR2 YYEEEE. CDR3 protein: CASSYSGGTDTQYF. The CDR3 DNA reads TGTGCCAGCTCGTACTCCGGGGGCACAGATACGCAGTATTTT.

The chain is built from TRBV5-5 and TRBJ2-1, with a tentative D call TRBD2 (6 bases). Trimming took off 4 bases at V and 7 bases at J, with 18 bases between the two ends. The CDR3 has 15 amino acids. Germline loops: CDR1 SGHKS, CDR2 YYEKEE (reference sequence). The CDR3 loop reads CASSLGGGALNEQFF. CDR3 coding DNA: TGTGCCAGCAGCCTAGGTGGAGGGGCGCTGAATGAGCAGTTCTTC. Together with reference TRBV5-5 and TRBJ2-1, the CDR3 gives the full variable domain: DAGVTQSPTHLIKTRGQQVTLRCSPISGHKSVSWYQQVLGQGPQFIFQYYEKEERGRGNFPDRFSARQFPNYSSELNVNALLLGDSALYLCASSLGGGALNEQFFGPGTRLTVL.

This chain joins TRBV7-8 and TRBJ1-2; TRBD1 matches 9 bases. V was clipped by 4 bases and J by 8 bases; unmatched bases: 11. The CDR3 length is 15 residues. The germline CDR1 and CDR2 sequences are SGHVS and FQNEAQ. This CDR3 is CASSSGTGRAKGYTF. CDR3 nucleotide sequence: TGTGCCAGCAGCTCTGGGACAGGGAGGGCGAAAGGCTACACCTTC.

The chain has TRBV11-2 and TRBJ2-1; TRBD2 matches at 7 bases. Germline CDR1 and CDR2: SGHAT and FQNNGV. CDR3 length: 16 amino acids. The trim removed 3 bases at V and 0 bases at J, leaving 5 bases unmatched. CDR3 sequence (DNA): TGTGCCAGCAGCTTTGGGCGGGAGAGCTCCTACAATGAGCAGTTCTTC. Amino acids: CASSFGRESSYNEQFF.

This chain uses TRBV19 with TRBJ2-2, with unresolved D. The CDR3 is 14 amino acids. Germline CDR1 is LNHDA and CDR2 is SQIVND (reference sequence). Trimming pared 8 bases from V and 7 bases from J, leaving 17 bases between. CDR3 DNA: TGTGCCAGTGATTCCCAGATCAGAGGCGGGGAGCTGTTTTTT. Translation gives CASDSQIRGGELFF.

The chain joins TRBV6-1 to TRBJ2-2; possible D gene TRBD1, 6 bases. V was pared by 10 bases and J by 2 bases, with 14 bases between. The CDR3 has 14 residues. Germline V gene sequence: CDR1 MNHNS, CDR2 SASEGT. The CDR3 here is CATRTVLNTGELFF. The CDR3 DNA reads as TGTGCCACCCGGACAGTGTTAAACACCGGGGAGCTGTTTTTT.

This rearrangement joins TRBV29-1 to TRBJ1-1; D is possibly TRBD1 (5 bases). The CDR3 runs to 15 residues. The V gene's germline CDR1 is SQVTM and CDR2 ANQGSEA. V shed 3 bases and J shed 1 base, with 15 bases lying between them. CDR3 coding DNA: TGCAGCGTTGATCCCCCCCCGGGGGGGAACACTGAAGCTTTCTTT. Translation: CSVDPPPGGNTEAFF.

CDR3 residues: CASSLTGANVLTF. CDR3 coding DNA: TGTGCCAGCAGCTTGACAGGAGCCAACGTCCTGACTTTC. This sequence joins TRBV5-4 and TRBJ2-6; tentative D call: TRBD1 (5 bases). The CDR3 is 13 amino acids. V lost 1 base and J 7 bases, leaving 6 bases between the germline ends. CDR1 is SGHNT and CDR2 is YYREEE in the germline V gene (reference sequence). The full variable domain, completed using reference TRBV5-4 and TRBJ2-6, is ETGVTQSPTHLIKTRGQQVTLRCSSQSGHNTVSWYQQALGQGPQFIFQYYREEENGRGNFPPRFSGLQFPNYSSELNVNALELDDSALYLCASSLTGANVLTFGAGSRLTVL.

The CDR3 DNA reads TGCGCCAGCAGCCATCCGGACAGGGGATACAATGAGCAGTTCTTC. Protein product: CASSHPDRGYNEQFF. The V and J genes are TRBV4-1 and TRBJ2-1; 9 bases fit TRBD1. Germline CDR1 reads MGHRA; CDR2 reads YSYEKL. The CDR3 covers 15 residues. V shed 3 bases and J 4 bases; nucleotides not matched to a gene: 4.

As for this clone: This same CDR3 is encoded by further DNA sequences in the sample. The CDR3 region is CASSSGQTYEQYF. CDR3 DNA: TGTGCCAGCAGCTCCGGACAGACATACGAGCAGTACTTC. V is TRBV7-9 and J is TRBJ2-7, with D perhaps matching TRBD1 (6 bases). V lost 4 bases and J lost 4, with 11 bases in between. The CDR3 contains 13 residues. CDR1 SEHNR and CDR2 FQNEAQ come from the germline V gene (reference sequence).

The chain carries TRBV27 and TRBJ1-2; weak D call: TRBD1 (6 bases). The CDR3 extends over 14 amino acids. Germline lookup yields CDR1 MNHEY and CDR2 SMNVEV (reference sequence). Between the trimmed V and J ends, which lost 2 bases and 6 bases, there was a span of 13 bases. CDR3 nucleotides: TGTGCCAGCAGTTTAATGGGGGCGCCTCATGGCTACACCTTC. This encodes CASSLMGAPHGYTF.

The chain combines TRBV7-9 with TRBJ2-2, with 10 bases that match TRBD2. The CDR3 is made up of 18 amino acids. V was clipped by 2 bases and J by 3 bases; unmatched bases: 9. Germline CDR1 reads SEHNR; CDR2 reads FQNEAQ (reference sequence). CDR3 amino acids: CASSLRAGGPSYTGELFF. The CDR3 nucleotides read TGTGCCAGCAGCTTAAGAGCGGGAGGGCCCTCGTACACCGGGGAGCTGTTTTTT.

The V and J genes are TRBV5-4 and TRBJ2-2, with a weak D call TRBD2 (6 bases). The CDR3 has 14 residues. Trimming took off 4 bases at V and 4 bases at J, with 11 bases between the two ends. Germline V gives CDR1 SGHNT, CDR2 YYREEE (reference sequence). The CDR3 nucleotides are TGTGCCAGCAGCCCCGGGACTTTCACCGGGGAGCTGTTTTTT. Protein: CASSPGTFTGELFF.

The chain has TRBV6-1 and TRBJ2-7; weak D call: TRBD2 (5 bases). Germline V CDR1 and CDR2: MNHNS, SASEGT. Trimming pared 6 bases from V and 3 bases from J, leaving 15 bases between. The CDR3 totals 14 residues. CDR3 nucleotide sequence: TGTGCCAGCAGCCAACTAGGGATTTACTACGAGCAGTACTTC. Residues: CASSQLGIYYEQYF.

The V and J genes are TRBV28 and TRBJ1-1; the match to TRBD1 covers 10 bases. The CDR3 is 14 amino acids. Germline V gene sequence: CDR1 MDHEN, CDR2 SYDVKM. Trimming removed 6 bases from V and 2 bases from J; junction bases left unmatched: 3. This CDR3 reads CASRMTGGNTEAFF. The CDR3 region has the DNA TGTGCCAGCAGGATGACAGGGGGCAACACTGAAGCTTTCTTT. Using reference TRBV28 and TRBJ1-1 for the parts outside the CDR3, the full variable domain is DVKVTQSSRYLVKRTGEKVFLECVQDMDHENMFWYRQDPGLGLRLIYFSYDVKMKEKGDIPEGYSVSREKKERFSLILESASTNQTSMYLCASRMTGGNTEAFFGQGTRLTVV.

The chain has TRBV5-1 and TRBJ1-1; 8 bases fit TRBD1. The germline V gene has CDR1 SGHRS and CDR2 YFSETQ. The CDR3 is 15 residues long. Trimming took 7 bases from V and 4 from J; bases not matched to a gene: 12. The CDR3 region is CASDKTGQGATEAFF. The CDR3 region has the DNA TGCGCCAGCGACAAAACCGGACAGGGAGCCACTGAAGCTTTCTTT.

The J gene is TRBJ1-3, the V gene TRBV6-6; no reliable D call. The CDR3 is 13 amino acids. V was trimmed by 7 bases and J by 2 bases, leaving 9 bases between them. The germline CDR1 and CDR2 sequences are MNHNY and SVGAGI (reference sequence). The CDR3 is CASTFRAGNTIYF. The CDR3, as DNA: TGTGCCAGCACCTTTCGAGCTGGAAACACCATATATTTT.

This clone was found a few times. This chain connects TRBV6-5 to TRBJ1-2, with a possible D match to TRBD1 (5 bases). Trimming removed 6 bases at V and 3 bases at J, with 11 bases between. The CDR3 runs 13 residues. Germline V gives CDR1 MNHEY, CDR2 SVGAGI. CDR3 region: CASRVQGHYGYTF. As DNA, the CDR3 is TGTGCCAGCAGGGTCCAGGGTCACTATGGCTACACCTTC.

This clone came up once. The V call is TRBV28, the J call TRBJ2-7; no clear D. V was shortened by 4 bases and J by 0 bases, with 13 bases between the two germline ends. The CDR3 loop spans 15 amino acids. Germline loops: CDR1 MDHEN, CDR2 SYDVKM. In DNA, the CDR3 is TGTGCCAGCAGTTGGAAGCGCGGTACCTCCTACGAGCAGTACTTC. Protein: CASSWKRGTSYEQYF.

Only one count was recorded for this clone. This chain uses TRBV12-5 with TRBJ1-4, with D hard to call. Germline CDR1 and CDR2: LGHNT and FRNRAP. The V end lost 2 bases, the J end lost 0 bases, and 10 bases lay between the germline ends. This CDR3 contains 16 residues. The chain's CDR3 is CASGLFPEATNEKLFF. The CDR3 DNA sequence: TGTGCTAGTGGTTTGTTTCCGGAGGCAACTAATGAAAAACTGTTTTTT.

This chain joins TRBV6-6 and TRBJ1-3, with 9 bases identical to TRBD1. J gave up 2 bases and V 4 bases, and 6 bases lay outside the gene matches. Per germline, CDR1 MNHNY and CDR2 SVGAGI (reference sequence). CDR3 length equals 16 residues. This chain's CDR3 is CASSSTGTGTGNTIYF. CDR3 DNA: TGTGCCAGCAGTTCCACCGGGACAGGGACTGGAAACACCATATATTTT.

The chain combines TRBV19 with TRBJ1-1; 7 bases agree with TRBD1. CDR3 size: 13 residues. Germline V gene sequence: CDR1 LNHDA, CDR2 SQIVND (reference sequence). Germline trimming cut 6 bases from V and 10 bases from J; bases unmatched to any gene: 11. The CDR3 DNA is TGTGCCAGTAGACGACAGGGTCTAGGAGTAGCTTTCTTT. Protein sequence: CASRRQGLGVAFF.

The V and J genes are TRBV5-6 and TRBJ1-1, with a weak D call TRBD1 (6 bases). The germline gives CDR1 SGHDT, CDR2 YYEEEE. V was clipped by 0 bases and J by 1 base, with 10 bases between them. The CDR3 consists of 15 residues. As DNA, the CDR3 is TGTGCCAGCAGCTTGGCGGCCAGGGGGAACACTGAAGCTTTCTTT. The encoded protein is CASSLAARGNTEAFF. Complete variable domain (other parts from reference TRBV5-6 and TRBJ1-1): DAGVTQSPTHLIKTRGQQVTLRCSPKSGHDTVSWYQQALGQGPQFIFQYYEEEERQRGNFPDRFSGHQFPNYSSELNVNALLLGDSALYLCASSLAARGNTEAFFGQGTRLTVV.

The chain links TRBV7-2 to TRBJ2-2; 9 nucleotides match TRBD2. CDR1 is SGHTA, CDR2 FQGNSA, per germline. V trimming: 4 bases; J trimming: 4 bases; junction bases outside the gene matches: 4. The CDR3 is made up of 15 amino acids. CDR3 in amino acids: CASSWGLASTGELFF. Here the CDR3 DNA reads TGTGCCAGCAGCTGGGGACTAGCCTCCACCGGGGAGCTGTTTTTT.

The V gene is TRBV5-1, the J gene TRBJ1-3; D unresolved. Trimming shortened V by 4 bases and J by 4 bases, and 12 bases separated the two germline ends. CDR1 is SGHRS, CDR2 YFSETQ, per germline. The CDR3 loop spans 14 amino acids. DNA for the CDR3: TGCGCCAGCAGCCCCGAGGGCGTGGGAAACACCATATATTTT. It yields the protein CASSPEGVGNTIYF. Combining the CDR3 with reference TRBV5-1 and TRBJ1-3 gives the whole variable domain KAGVTQTPRYLIKTRGQQVTLSCSPISGHRSVSWYQQTPGQGLQFLFEYFSETQRNKGNFPGRFSGRQFSNSRSEMNVSTLELGDSALYLCASSPEGVGNTIYFGEGSWLTVV.